This paragraph covers one T cell receptor beta chain sequence. Its antigen is unknown. The input lacks base qualities; no much larger clone sits a single base away. The data belong to a study of blood T cell repertoires in COVID-19 (dated by TCRdb to 2019 to 2021). In the study overall: Samples from collaborators originated in the United States, Italy and Spain and spanned both the acute and convalescent phases of COVID-19. The repertoires were made available in a free public database intended to serve as a resource for research on the immune response to SARS-CoV-2. The material from the prospective study consisted of cDNA or gDNA derived from T cells, B-cell-depleted T cells, or PBMCs. Where available, HLA class I and class II types were taken from metadata supplied by the sample provider and were not determined by assay-based typing. Samples were obtained from the ongoing ImmuneRACE study (first 160 participants) and from about 1,300 subjects provided by 6 global collaborators. The sample metadata nearly always contained a de-identified subject ID, COVID-19 status, age in years and sex. Deeply sampled blood TCRbeta repertoires from subjects exposed to, actively infected with, or recovered from COVID-19 were included in the dataset.

The collaborating institutions used their own protocols to collect whole blood in K2EDTA tubes. For TCRbeta analysis, collaborators shipped samples as frozen whole blood, isolated PBMCs, or DNA extracted from either of those sample types. TCRbeta CDR3 regions were amplified from genomic DNA using the immunoSEQ Assay, a bias-controlled multiplex PCR. The paper's data handling went like this. Within the assay, amplification of reference gene primers was used to estimate how many nucleated cells each sample contained. To quantify the absolute abundance of each unique TCRbeta CDR3 rearrangement, sequence reads were collapsed and filtered. Productive Simpson clonality was computed per sample as the square root of Simpson's diversity index over productive rearrangements. TCRdb carries this immuneACCESS record with in-frame sequences only. Its versions omit some clonotypes, under half of them owing to an unresolved V gene in the studies checked, with the rest unexplained. The V and J calls and clone size are taken from that table; D and trimming were inferred from the DNA. In this sample the table shows about 150,000 clones, about 91% of which occur a single time. The top ten constitute approximately 0.95% of the sample.

Findings and caveats that apply to the study as a whole: The quantity of clinical and demographic metadata differed by source and by participant and was supplied without curation.

This sequence originates from a woman in her fifties or sixties with acute or convalescent COVID-19. Sequenced sample: peripheral blood.

The CDR3 reads as follows: CASSGEGTGYTF. The bases are TGCGCCAGCAGTGGTGAGGGGACAGGCTACACCTTC. The V and J genes are TRBV10-1 and TRBJ1-2; TRBD1 is a possible D gene, resting on 6 matching bases. The germline V gene (reference sequence) specifies WNHNN as CDR1 and SYGVQD as CDR2. The CDR3 holds 12 amino acids from the cysteine to the phenylalanine. CDR3 DNA only is kept here, 36 bases in frame from base 1. V is reduced by 4 bases and J by 8 bases, leaving a spacing of 11 bases between them.